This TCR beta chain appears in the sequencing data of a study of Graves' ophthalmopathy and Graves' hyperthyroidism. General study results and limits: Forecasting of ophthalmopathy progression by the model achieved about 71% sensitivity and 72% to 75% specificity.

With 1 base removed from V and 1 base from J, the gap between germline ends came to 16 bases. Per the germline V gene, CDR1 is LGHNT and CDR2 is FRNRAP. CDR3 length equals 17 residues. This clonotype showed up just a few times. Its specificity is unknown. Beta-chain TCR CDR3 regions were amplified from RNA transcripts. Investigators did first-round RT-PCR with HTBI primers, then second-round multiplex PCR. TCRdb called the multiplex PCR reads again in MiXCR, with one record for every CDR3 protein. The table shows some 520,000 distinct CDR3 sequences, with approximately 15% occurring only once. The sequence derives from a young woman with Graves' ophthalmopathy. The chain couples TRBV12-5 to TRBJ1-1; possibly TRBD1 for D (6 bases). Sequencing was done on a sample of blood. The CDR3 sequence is CASGLGLGAIRNTEAFF. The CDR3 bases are TGTGCTAGTGGTTTGGGTTTGGGGGCGATTAGGAACACTGAAGCTTTCTTT.